One and the same sample provided the 21 T cell receptor beta chains below, sequenced in a study of T cell responses to AZD1222 COVID-19 vaccine. TCRdb's table, derived via immunoSEQ multiplex PCR, lists solely in-frame clones and lacks some. The table lists about 120,000 clones, around 92% of them singletons, with more than 13% in the top ten. The sample in question was peripheral blood, obtained on day 0 of AZD1222 vaccination. Source of these receptors: an adult in good health.

The V gene is TRBV9, the J gene TRBJ2-1; 8 nucleotides align to TRBD1. Germline V lookup: CDR1 SGDLS, CDR2 YYNGEE. The CDR3 runs 14 residues. Trimming took 0 bases from V and 10 from J; bases not matched to a gene: 6. The CDR3 DNA reads as TGTGCCAGCAGCGTAGCGCCAGGGGGCCGGGAGCAGTTCTTC. It is translated as CASSVAPGGREQFF.

This sequence joins TRBV7-2 and TRBJ1-3; possibly TRBD1 for D (5 bases). CDR1 and CDR2 (germline): SGHTA, FQGNSA. This CDR3 is built from 14 residues. Trimming stripped 1 base from V and 11 bases from J, with 15 bases between. In DNA form, the CDR3 reads TGTGCCAGCAGCTTAGAGGGGACCGGGGACCCCATATATTTT. Its translation: CASSLEGTGDPIYF.

The V and J genes are TRBV6-1 and TRBJ1-1; D is unresolved. V was cut by 1 base and J by 12 bases, with 18 bases left in between. The CDR3 extends over 14 amino acids. CDR1 is MNHNS, CDR2 SASEGT, per germline. CDR3 loop: CASSEGGRALMSFF. The CDR3 DNA reads as TGTGCCAGCAGTGAAGGAGGTAGGGCACTGATGTCTTTCTTT.

The chain carries TRBV6-5 and TRBJ1-3; TRBD1 might be the D (5 bases). The CDR3 runs 14 residues. The V gene's germline CDR1 is MNHEY and CDR2 SVGAGI. V lost 6 bases and J lost 3, with 12 bases in between. CDR3 loop: CASRLQGSGNTIYF. The CDR3 DNA sequence: TGTGCCAGCAGGCTCCAGGGTAGTGGAAACACCATATATTTT.

This chain joins TRBV9 and TRBJ1-4; D is undetermined. CDR1 and CDR2 from the germline V gene are SGDLS and YYNGEE. This CDR3 contains 16 residues. Trimming removed 1 base from V and 3 bases from J, with 13 bases in between. The CDR3 nucleotides read TGTGCCAGCAGCGTAAGTTTATCCGGGGCTAATGAAAAACTGTTTTTT. It translates to CASSVSLSGANEKLFF.

The V and J genes are TRBV15 and TRBJ1-2, with TRBD1 as a possible D gene (6 bases). Germline CDR1 is LNHNV and CDR2 is YYDKDF (reference sequence). The CDR3 length is 14 residues. The V and J ends lost 0 bases and 7 bases respectively, with 12 bases between them. Here the CDR3 reads CATSRDWGAGGYTF. In nucleotides, the CDR3 is TGTGCCACCAGCAGAGATTGGGGGGCTGGTGGCTACACCTTC. Full variable domain (remainder filled in from reference TRBV15 and TRBJ1-2): DAMVIQNPRYQVTQFGKPVTLSCSQTLNHNVMYWYQQKSSQAPKLLFHYYDKDFNNEADTPDNFQSRRPNTSFCFLDIRSPGLGDTAMYLCATSRDWGAGGYTFGSGTRLTVV.

This rearrangement joins TRBV6-4 to TRBJ2-3; TRBD2 is a possible D gene (6 bases). V lost 0 bases and J 2 bases, leaving 9 bases between the germline ends. The CDR3 spans 15 residues. In germline, CDR1 is MRHNA, CDR2 SNTAGT. The CDR3 loop reads CASSDSGLITDTQYF. CDR3 nucleotides: TGTGCCAGCAGTGACTCGGGACTGATCACAGATACGCAGTATTTT.

CDR3 amino acids: CASSGGGVSDEQFF. In nucleotides, the CDR3 is TGTGCCAGCAGCGGGGGAGGGGTTTCCGATGAGCAGTTCTTC. V usage is TRBV5-8 and J usage is TRBJ2-1; TRBD2 aligns across 7 bases. After removal of 4 bases from V and 8 bases from J, the junction contained 9 bases not matched to a gene. Germline assignment: CDR1 SGHTS and CDR2 YDEGEE. This CDR3 comprises 14 residues.

The chain couples TRBV11-2 to TRBJ2-2; a possible D gene is TRBD1 (5 bases). V lost 5 bases and J 9 bases, leaving 16 bases between the germline ends. CDR1 SGHAT and CDR2 FQNNGV come from the germline V gene. The CDR3 sequence is 14 residues long. CDR3 region: CASSPTSRGRELFF. DNA for the CDR3: TGTGCCAGCAGCCCAACCTCAAGGGGCCGGGAGCTGTTTTTT.

The chain combines TRBV2 with TRBJ1-4; possible D gene TRBD1, 5 bases. CDR1 SNHLY and CDR2 FYNNEI come from the germline V gene. Trimming removed 6 bases from V and 7 bases from J, with 15 bases in between. There are 14 residues in the CDR3. CDR3 region: CASRYQGRVEKLFF. CDR3 nucleotide sequence: TGTGCCAGCAGGTATCAGGGAAGAGTTGAAAAACTGTTTTTT.

The chain recombines TRBV15 with TRBJ1-3; maybe TRBD1 (6 bases). The CDR3 consists of 16 residues. The ends were cut back, 0 bases at V and 0 bases at J, with 9 bases in the middle. Germline CDR1 LNHNV, CDR2 YYDKDF (reference sequence). CDR3 DNA: TGTGCCACCAGCAGAGATGGACAGTACTCTGGAAACACCATATATTTT. This translates into CATSRDGQYSGNTIYF.

DNA for the CDR3: TGTGCCAGCAGCTTAGGAGCAGCCAAGCAGCCCCTCCACTTT. Its translation: CASSLGAAKQPLHF. The V gene is TRBV7-8, the J gene TRBJ1-6; D call uncertain. Germline CDR1 is SGHVS and CDR2 is FQNEAQ. Trimming stripped 1 base from V and 13 bases from J, with 14 bases between. The CDR3 consists of 14 residues.

The chain carries TRBV4-3 and TRBJ2-1; no reliable D call. V lost 1 base and J lost 2, with 9 bases in between. Germline V gives CDR1 LGHNA, CDR2 YSLEER. The CDR3 consists of 15 residues. CDR3 amino acids: CASSQGKGTYNEQFF. The CDR3 region has the DNA TGCGCCAGCAGCCAAGGTAAAGGGACCTACAATGAGCAGTTCTTC.

This clone was seen a handful of times. The chain uses TRBV7-2 and TRBJ1-5, with D perhaps TRBD1 (6 bases). CDR3 length equals 16 residues. The germline V and J ends were trimmed by 0 bases and 3 bases, with 12 bases remaining between them. From germline, CDR1 is SGHTA and CDR2 FQGNSA. CDR3 sequence (DNA): TGTGCCAGCAGCTTAGCCCTAGACAGGTTCAATCAGCCCCAGCATTTT. This codes for CASSLALDRFNQPQHF.

The chain joins TRBV24-1 to TRBJ1-5, with 9 bases that match TRBD1. With V trimmed by 4 bases and J by 2 bases, 11 bases remained unmatched. Per the germline V gene, CDR1 is KGHDR and CDR2 is SFDVKD. The CDR3 totals 18 residues. The CDR3: CATSEIRDRAVGNQPQHF. The DNA for the CDR3 is TGTGCCACCAGTGAGATCCGGGACAGGGCAGTTGGCAATCAGCCCCAGCATTTT.

This rearrangement joins TRBV7-2 to TRBJ1-5, with 10 bases that match TRBD1. This CDR3 has 15 residues. Per the germline V gene, CDR1 is SGHTA and CDR2 is FQGNSA. Losses at the gene ends were 1 base for V and 4 bases for J; bases not matched to a gene: 1. The CDR3 nucleotides read TGTGCCAGCAGCTTAGAGGGACAGGGGAATCAGCCCCAGCATTTT. Its protein product is CASSLEGQGNQPQHF.

This clone has just a few counts. The V gene is TRBV19, the J gene TRBJ1-5; D is possibly TRBD1 (5 bases). Germline CDR1 reads LNHDA; CDR2 reads SQIVND (reference sequence). The CDR3 is 16 residues long. V was shortened by 5 bases and J by 5 bases, with 19 bases between the two germline ends. The CDR3 coding sequence is TGTGCCAGTAGTTTCGCGAAGGGGCAGCGGGATCAGCCCCAGCATTTT. Protein sequence: CASSFAKGQRDQPQHF.

Many counts were recorded for this clone. The CDR3 region is CSVDDRGDEQYF. Here the CDR3 DNA reads TGCAGCGTTGATGACAGGGGCGACGAGCAGTACTTC. This chain links TRBV29-1 with TRBJ2-7; 8 nucleotides align to TRBD1. Germline V gene data show CDR1 as SQVTM and CDR2 as ANQGSEA. V lost 3 bases and J lost 5; bases outside the gene matches: 3. The CDR3 is made up of 12 amino acids.

CDR3 in DNA: TGTGCCAGCAGTGACTCGAAGGGAGGTCGCACCTTC. Protein sequence: CASSDSKGGRTF. The genes are TRBV6-4 and TRBJ1-2; no reliable D call. V gave up 0 bases and J gave up 13 bases, with 12 bases separating them. This CDR3 is 12 amino acids long. The V gene's germline CDR1 is MRHNA and CDR2 SNTAGT.

This chain uses TRBV7-9 with TRBJ1-2; a possible D gene is TRBD1 (5 bases). Germline V CDR1 and CDR2: SEHNR, FQNEAQ (reference sequence). CDR3 length: 18 residues. Trimming took off 5 bases at V and 1 base at J, with 23 bases between the two ends. This CDR3 is CASSTLDSATYNNYGYTF. In DNA form, the CDR3 reads TGTGCCAGCAGCACCCTAGACAGCGCCACGTACAATAACTATGGCTACACCTTC.

This rearrangement joins TRBV30 to TRBJ1-2; 8 nucleotides align to TRBD1. CDR1 GTSNPN and CDR2 SVGIG come from the germline V gene (reference sequence). The V segment lost 3 bases and the J segment 8 bases; nucleotides outside the gene matches: 17. The CDR3 loop spans 16 amino acids. The CDR3 sequence is CAWSERFGTGLRGYTF. The CDR3 DNA is TGTGCCTGGAGCGAGAGATTCGGGACAGGTTTGCGCGGCTACACCTTC.